This T cell receptor beta chain came from a study of cytomegalovirus exposure and HLA in healthy donors. 60 Vbeta and 13 Jbeta primers were used in PCR. Generated by immunoSEQ multiplex PCR, the TCRdb table keeps only in-frame clones and is missing some. The sample lists 150,000 to 200,000 clones, roughly 13% occurring once. Trimming pared 6 bases from V and 11 bases from J, leaving 19 bases between. There are 13 residues in the CDR3. Germline-derived CDR1 and CDR2 are SGHTA and FQGNSA. Study results and caveats: Being indistinguishable, some V segments were excluded, TRBV6-2 and TRBV6-3 among them. Relative to equally common others, HLA-associated TCR beta chains showed greater clonal expansion in a later analysis. Another analysis was done later, and it associated roughly 15,000 TCR beta sequences with HLA alleles at 0.05 false discovery rate.

Turning to this clone: Antigen: not known.

The TCR comes from a man over 45 in good health and CMV-seropositive. The chain couples TRBV7-2 to TRBJ1-1; D is perhaps TRBD1 (6 bases). Sample: PBMCs. The CDR3 loop reads CASRHRGSWVAFF. In DNA, the CDR3 is TGTGCCAGCAGGCATAGGGGGTCCTGGGTGGCTTTCTTT.